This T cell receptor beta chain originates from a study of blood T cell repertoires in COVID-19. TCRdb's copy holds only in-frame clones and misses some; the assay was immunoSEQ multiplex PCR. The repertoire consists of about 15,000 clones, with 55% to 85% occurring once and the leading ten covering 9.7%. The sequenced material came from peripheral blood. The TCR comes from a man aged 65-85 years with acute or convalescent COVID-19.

CDR3 amino acids: CASRKGQGALNEKLFF. The DNA of the CDR3 is TGTGCCAGCAGAAAAGGACAGGGGGCCCTCAATGAAAAACTGTTTTTT. V and J are TRBV7-8 and TRBJ1-4, with 11 bases that match TRBD1. This CDR3 has 16 amino acids. The V gene end was trimmed by 6 bases and the J gene end by 5 bases; junction bases not matched to a gene: 8. Germline CDR1 SGHVS, CDR2 FQNEAQ.